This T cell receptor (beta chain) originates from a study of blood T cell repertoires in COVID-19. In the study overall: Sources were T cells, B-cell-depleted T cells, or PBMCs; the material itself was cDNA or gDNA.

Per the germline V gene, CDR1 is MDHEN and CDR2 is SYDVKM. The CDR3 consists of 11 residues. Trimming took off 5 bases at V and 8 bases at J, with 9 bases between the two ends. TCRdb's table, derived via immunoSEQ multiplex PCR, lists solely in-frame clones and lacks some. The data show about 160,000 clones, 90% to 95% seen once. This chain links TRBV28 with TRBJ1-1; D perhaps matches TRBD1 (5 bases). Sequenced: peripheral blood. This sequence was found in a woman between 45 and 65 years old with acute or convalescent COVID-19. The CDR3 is CASSRRGEAFF. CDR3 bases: TGTGCCAGCAGTCGGAGGGGCGAAGCTTTCTTT.